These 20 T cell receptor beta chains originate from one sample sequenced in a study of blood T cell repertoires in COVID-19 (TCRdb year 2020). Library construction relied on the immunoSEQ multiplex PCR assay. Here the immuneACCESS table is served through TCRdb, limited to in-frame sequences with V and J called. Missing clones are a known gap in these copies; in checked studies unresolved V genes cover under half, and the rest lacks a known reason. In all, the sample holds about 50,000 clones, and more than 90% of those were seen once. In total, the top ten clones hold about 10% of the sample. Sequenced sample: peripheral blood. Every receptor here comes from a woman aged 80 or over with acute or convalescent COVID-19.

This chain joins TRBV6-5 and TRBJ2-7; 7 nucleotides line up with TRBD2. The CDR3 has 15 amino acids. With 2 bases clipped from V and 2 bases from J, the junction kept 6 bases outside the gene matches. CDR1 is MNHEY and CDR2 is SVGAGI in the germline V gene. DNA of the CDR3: TGTGCCAGCAGTTACGAGGGCGGGGGTCCCTACGAGCAGTACTTC. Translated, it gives CASSYEGGGPYEQYF.

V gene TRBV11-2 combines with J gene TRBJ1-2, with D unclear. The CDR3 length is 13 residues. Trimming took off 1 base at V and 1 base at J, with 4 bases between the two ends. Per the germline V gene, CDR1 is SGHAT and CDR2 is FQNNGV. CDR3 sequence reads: CASSLVNNYGYTF. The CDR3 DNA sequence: TGTGCCAGCAGCTTAGTCAATAACTATGGCTACACCTTC.

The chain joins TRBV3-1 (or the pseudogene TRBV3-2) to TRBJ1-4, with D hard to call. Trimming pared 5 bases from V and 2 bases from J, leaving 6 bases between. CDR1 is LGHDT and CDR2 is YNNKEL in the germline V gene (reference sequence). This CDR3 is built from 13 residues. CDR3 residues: CASSDATNEKLFF. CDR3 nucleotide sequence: TGTGCCAGCAGCGATGCGACTAATGAAAAACTGTTTTTT.

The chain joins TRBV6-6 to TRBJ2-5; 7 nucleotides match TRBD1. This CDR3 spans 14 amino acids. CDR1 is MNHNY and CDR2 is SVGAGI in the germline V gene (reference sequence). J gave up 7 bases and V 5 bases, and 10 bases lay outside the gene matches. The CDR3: CASSPRGRQGTQYF. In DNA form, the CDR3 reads TGTGCCAGCAGTCCCCGGGGACGACAGGGGACCCAGTACTTC.

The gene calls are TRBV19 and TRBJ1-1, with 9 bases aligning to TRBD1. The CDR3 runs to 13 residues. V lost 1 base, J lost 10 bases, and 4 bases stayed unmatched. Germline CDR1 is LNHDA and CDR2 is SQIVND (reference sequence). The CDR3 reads CASSIGDRVGAFF. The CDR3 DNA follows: TGTGCCAGTAGTATAGGGGACAGGGTTGGAGCTTTCTTT.

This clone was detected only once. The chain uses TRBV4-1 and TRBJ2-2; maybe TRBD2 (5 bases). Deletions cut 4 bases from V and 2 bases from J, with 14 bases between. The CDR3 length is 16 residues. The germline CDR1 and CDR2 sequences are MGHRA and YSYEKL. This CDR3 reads CASSPYGDANTGELFF. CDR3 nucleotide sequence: TGCGCCAGCAGCCCCTACGGGGATGCAAACACCGGGGAGCTGTTTTTT.

DNA of the CDR3: TGTGCCAGCAGCTTAGGGGCTCCGGCGGACAATGAGCAGTTCTTC. Amino acid sequence: CASSLGAPADNEQFF. The V and J genes are TRBV7-3 and TRBJ2-1; a weak D match, TRBD1 (5 bases). CDR1 and CDR2 from the germline V gene are SGHTA and FQGTGA. With 2 bases removed from V and 5 bases from J, the gap between germline ends came to 13 bases. CDR3 length: 15 amino acids.

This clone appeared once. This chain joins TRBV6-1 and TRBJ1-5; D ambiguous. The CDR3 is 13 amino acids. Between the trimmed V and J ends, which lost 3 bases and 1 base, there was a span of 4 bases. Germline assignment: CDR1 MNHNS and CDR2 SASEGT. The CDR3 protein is CASSDQSNQPQHF. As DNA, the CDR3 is TGTGCCAGCAGTGACCAAAGCAATCAGCCCCAGCATTTT.

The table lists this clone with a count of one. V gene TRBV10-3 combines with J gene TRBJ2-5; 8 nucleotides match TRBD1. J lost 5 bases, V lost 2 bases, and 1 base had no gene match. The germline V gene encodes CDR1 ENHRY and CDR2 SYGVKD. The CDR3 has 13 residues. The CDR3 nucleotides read TGTGCCATCAGTGAGCGACAGGGGGAGACCCAGTACTTC. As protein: CAISERQGETQYF.

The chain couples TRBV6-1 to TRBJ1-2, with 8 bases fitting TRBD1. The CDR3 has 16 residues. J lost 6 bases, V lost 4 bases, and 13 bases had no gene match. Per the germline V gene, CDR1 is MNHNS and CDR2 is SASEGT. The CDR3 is CASSGRGQGVSDGYTF. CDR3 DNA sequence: TGTGCCAGCAGTGGAAGAGGACAGGGTGTATCGGATGGCTACACCTTC.

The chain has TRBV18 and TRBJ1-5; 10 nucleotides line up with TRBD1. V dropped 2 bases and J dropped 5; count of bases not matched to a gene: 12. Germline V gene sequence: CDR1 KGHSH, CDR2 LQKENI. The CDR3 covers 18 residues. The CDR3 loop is CASSPERKDRGLYQPQHF. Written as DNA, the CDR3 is TGTGCCAGCTCACCAGAAAGAAAGGACAGGGGGTTGTATCAGCCCCAGCATTTT.

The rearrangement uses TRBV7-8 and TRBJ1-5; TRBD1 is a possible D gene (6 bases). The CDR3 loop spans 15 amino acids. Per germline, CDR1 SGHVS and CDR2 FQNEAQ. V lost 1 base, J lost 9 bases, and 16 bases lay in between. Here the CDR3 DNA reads TGTGCCAGCAGCTTAGGTACAGGGACCCTTGGGCCCCAGCATTTT. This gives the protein CASSLGTGTLGPQHF.

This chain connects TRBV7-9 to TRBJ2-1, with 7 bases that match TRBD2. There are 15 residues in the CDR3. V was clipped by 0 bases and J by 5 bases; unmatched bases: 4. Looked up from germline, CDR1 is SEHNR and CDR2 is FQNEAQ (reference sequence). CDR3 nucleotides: TGTGCCAGCAGCTTAGCGGGAGGGCCGAACAATGAGCAGTTCTTC. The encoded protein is CASSLAGGPNNEQFF. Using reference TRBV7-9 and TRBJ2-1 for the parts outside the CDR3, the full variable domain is DTGVSQNPRHKITKRGQNVTFRCDPISEHNRLYWYRQTLGQGPEFLTYFQNEAQLEKSRLLSDRFSAERPKGSFSTLEIQRTEQGDSAMYLCASSLAGGPNNEQFFGPGTRLTVL.

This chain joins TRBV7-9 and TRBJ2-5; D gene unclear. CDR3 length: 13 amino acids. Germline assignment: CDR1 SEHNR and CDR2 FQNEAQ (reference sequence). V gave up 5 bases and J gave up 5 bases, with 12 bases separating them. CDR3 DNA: TGTGCCAGCAGCCCTTTGGCCAGGGAGACCCAGTACTTC. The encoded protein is CASSPLARETQYF.

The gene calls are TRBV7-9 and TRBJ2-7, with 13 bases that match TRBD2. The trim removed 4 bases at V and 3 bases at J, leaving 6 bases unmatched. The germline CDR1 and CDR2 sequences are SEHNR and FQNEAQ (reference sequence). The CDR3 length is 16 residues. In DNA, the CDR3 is TGTGCCAGCAGCTCCCCGGGACTAGCGGGACACTACGAGCAGTACTTC. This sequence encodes CASSSPGLAGHYEQYF.

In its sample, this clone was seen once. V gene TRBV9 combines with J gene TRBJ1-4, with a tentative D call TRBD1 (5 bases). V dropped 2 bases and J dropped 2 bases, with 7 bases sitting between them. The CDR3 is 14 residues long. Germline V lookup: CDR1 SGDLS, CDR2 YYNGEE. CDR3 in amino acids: CASSVRDTNEKLFF. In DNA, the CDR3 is TGTGCCAGCAGCGTCAGGGATACTAATGAAAAACTGTTTTTT.

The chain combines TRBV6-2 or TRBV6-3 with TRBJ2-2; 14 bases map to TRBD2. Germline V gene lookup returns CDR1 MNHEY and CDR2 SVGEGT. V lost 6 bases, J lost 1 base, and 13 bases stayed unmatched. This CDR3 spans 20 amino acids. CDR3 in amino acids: CASSDSGTSGRGWNTGELFF. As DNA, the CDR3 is TGTGCCAGCAGCGACTCCGGGACTAGCGGGAGAGGGTGGAACACCGGGGAGCTGTTTTTT.

This CDR3 is CAWSFTGLSNQPQHF. In DNA form, the CDR3 reads TGTGCCTGGTCATTTACAGGGCTCAGCAATCAGCCCCAGCATTTT. V gene TRBV30 combines with J gene TRBJ1-5; D is possibly TRBD1 (6 bases). Germline V gene data show CDR1 as GTSNPN and CDR2 as SVGIG (reference sequence). Trimming took 5 bases from V and 1 from J, leaving 15 bases between them. The CDR3 is 15 amino acids.

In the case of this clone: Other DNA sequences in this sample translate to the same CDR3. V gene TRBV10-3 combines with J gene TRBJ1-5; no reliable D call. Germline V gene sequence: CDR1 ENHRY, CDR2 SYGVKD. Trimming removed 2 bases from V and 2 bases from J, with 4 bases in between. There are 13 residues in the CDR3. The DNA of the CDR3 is TGTGCCATCAGTGAGAGCGGCAATCAGCCCCAGCATTTT. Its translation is CAISESGNQPQHF.

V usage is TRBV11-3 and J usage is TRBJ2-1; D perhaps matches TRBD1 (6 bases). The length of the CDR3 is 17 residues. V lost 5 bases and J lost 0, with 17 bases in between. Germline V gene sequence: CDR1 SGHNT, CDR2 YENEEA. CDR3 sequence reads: CASSLVLGTHSYNEQFF. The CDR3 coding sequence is TGTGCCAGCAGCCTAGTATTAGGGACACACTCCTACAATGAGCAGTTCTTC. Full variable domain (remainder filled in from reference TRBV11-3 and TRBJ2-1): EAGVVQSPRYKIIEKKQPVAFWCNPISGHNTLYWYLQNLGQGPELLIRYENEEAVDDSQLPKDRFSAERLKGVDSTLKIQPAELGDSAVYLCASSLVLGTHSYNEQFFGPGTRLTVL.